Listed below are T cell receptor beta chains from one sample, sequenced in a study of Ad26.COV2.S vaccination and SARS-CoV-2 variants. TCRdb keeps only in-frame clones here, not all; method: immunoSEQ multiplex PCR. The table shows hundreds of thousands of clones, with 65% to 90% occurring only once. The material sequenced was peripheral blood, taken in a trial of Ad26.COV2.S vaccine versus placebo. Receptors were obtained from a person between 18 and 65 years old who received the Ad26.COV2.S COVID-19 vaccine or a placebo. Both conserved end residues are part of each CDR3. Each record gives: clone size, V gene, D gene, J gene, CDR3 protein, CDR3 DNA. D genes are given only for firm matches. The listing skips clone size in some rows; elsewhere it reads once, few, many or a size class.

-	TRBV10-1	-	TRBJ1-1	CASSDLGIPDTEAFF	TGCGCCAGCAGTGATCTAGGGATTCCGGACACTGAAGCTTTCTTT
-	TRBV6-2/TRBV6-3	TRBD2	TRBJ2-5	CASCLSGRETQYF	TGTGCCAGCTGCCTTAGCGGGAGGGAGACCCAGTACTTC
-	TRBV13	TRBD1	TRBJ2-7	CASSPRQGNHEQYF	TGTGCCAGCAGCCCCCGACAGGGGAACCACGAGCAGTACTTC
-	TRBV28	-	TRBJ1-2	CASSLRYGYTF	TGTGCCAGCAGTCTCCGCTATGGCTACACCTTC
-	TRBV2	-	TRBJ2-7	CASSDPYEQYF	TGTGCCAGCAGTGACCCCTACGAGCAGTACTTC
-	TRBV3-1/TRBV3-2	-	TRBJ2-5	CASSQASSLQETQYF	TGTGCCAGCAGCCAAGCCAGCAGTTTGCAAGAGACCCAGTACTTC
-	TRBV19	-	TRBJ1-1	CASSISRNTEAFF	TGTGCCAGTAGTATCTCCCGGAACACTGAAGCTTTCTTT
-	TRBV4-3	-	TRBJ2-4	CASSQARGGIGKNIQYF	TGCGCCAGCAGCCAAGCTCGAGGAGGGATTGGCAAAAACATTCAGTACTTC
once	TRBV3-1/TRBV3-2	-	TRBJ1-2	CASSRGDVRYTF	TGTGCCAGCAGCCGGGGAGATGTGAGGTACACCTTC
few	TRBV7-2	-	TRBJ1-1	CASSLTNRWVNTEAFF	TGTGCCAGCAGCTTAACGAACCGTTGGGTAAACACTGAAGCTTTCTTT
-	TRBV2	TRBD2	TRBJ2-1	CASSVGAGGGNEQFF	TGTGCCAGCAGTGTGGGGGCGGGAGGAGGCAATGAGCAGTTCTTC
once	TRBV2	-	TRBJ2-5	CASSRWEETQYF	TGTGCCAGCAGCAGATGGGAGGAGACCCAGTACTTC
-	TRBV9	-	TRBJ2-1	CASSVGGALGHEQFF	TGTGCCAGCAGCGTGGGGGGAGCCCTAGGGCATGAGCAGTTCTTC
-	TRBV10-1	TRBD2	TRBJ2-1	CASSRAVAGGPHNEQFF	TGCGCCAGCAGTCGGGCAGTGGCGGGAGGTCCCCACAATGAGCAGTTCTTC
-	TRBV18	-	TRBJ1-1	CASSPRTENTEAFF	TGTGCCAGCTCACCGAGGACGGAAAACACTGAAGCTTTCTTT
-	TRBV4-3	-	TRBJ2-4	CASSQDLPSRGGLAKNIQYF	TGCGCCAGCAGCCAAGATTTACCTAGCAGAGGGGGGTTAGCCAAAAACATTCAGTACTTC
-	TRBV10-3	-	TRBJ2-2	CAIGGWGENTGELFF	TGTGCCATCGGGGGATGGGGGGAGAACACCGGGGAGCTGTTTTTT
-	TRBV9	TRBD1	TRBJ1-2	CASSVESGGNYGYTF	TGTGCCAGCAGCGTAGAATCAGGGGGCAACTATGGCTACACCTTC
few	TRBV5-1	-	TRBJ1-1	CASSLLAENTEAFF	TGCGCCAGCAGCTTGTTAGCCGAGAACACTGAAGCTTTCTTT
-	TRBV5-4	-	TRBJ2-3	CASSLVPGETDTQYF	TGTGCCAGCAGCTTGGTCCCGGGAGAAACAGATACGCAGTATTTT
-	TRBV27	-	TRBJ1-1	CASSLSTGANTEAFF	TGTGCCAGCAGTTTATCAACAGGAGCGAACACTGAAGCTTTCTTT
-	TRBV11-2	-	TRBJ1-4	CASSSAGVFSEKLFF	TGTGCCAGCAGCTCCGCAGGGGTTTTTAGCGAAAAACTGTTTTTT
-	TRBV28	-	TRBJ2-2	CASKTNTGELFF	TGTGCCAGCAAGACGAACACCGGGGAGCTGTTTTTT
-	TRBV29-1	TRBD2	TRBJ2-7	CSVEWTSGRGYEQYF	TGCAGCGTTGAGTGGACTAGCGGGAGGGGGTACGAGCAGTACTTC
-	TRBV24-1	TRBD2	TRBJ2-5	CATSGVLTSGTQETQYF	TGTGCCACCAGTGGGGTCCTGACTAGCGGGACCCAAGAGACCCAGTACTTC
-	TRBV19	TRBD2	TRBJ2-1	CASRGTSGGAIYNEQFF	TGTGCCAGTAGAGGGACTAGCGGGGGGGCGATCTACAATGAGCAGTTCTTC
-	TRBV28	-	TRBJ1-3	CASRPQGGGNTIYF	TGTGCCAGCAGACCCCAGGGAGGTGGAAACACCATATATTTT
-	TRBV6-2/TRBV6-3	TRBD2	TRBJ2-7	CASSYSLAGDREQYF	TGTGCCAGCAGTTACTCGTTAGCGGGAGATCGGGAGCAGTACTTC
once	TRBV2	-	TRBJ1-4	CASSGAGRNEKLFF	TGTGCCAGCAGTGGTGCAGGGCGGAATGAAAAACTGTTTTTT
-	TRBV28	TRBD1	TRBJ1-3	CASSPRGSSGNTIYF	TGTGCCAGCAGTCCCAGGGGGAGCTCTGGAAACACCATATATTTT
few	TRBV7-9	TRBD1	TRBJ1-2	CASSWQQGLYGYTF	TGTGCCAGCAGCTGGCAACAGGGGCTCTATGGCTACACCTTC
once	TRBV6-1	-	TRBJ2-1	CASSEQGRGQFF	TGTGCCAGCAGTGAACAGGGGAGGGGGCAGTTCTTC